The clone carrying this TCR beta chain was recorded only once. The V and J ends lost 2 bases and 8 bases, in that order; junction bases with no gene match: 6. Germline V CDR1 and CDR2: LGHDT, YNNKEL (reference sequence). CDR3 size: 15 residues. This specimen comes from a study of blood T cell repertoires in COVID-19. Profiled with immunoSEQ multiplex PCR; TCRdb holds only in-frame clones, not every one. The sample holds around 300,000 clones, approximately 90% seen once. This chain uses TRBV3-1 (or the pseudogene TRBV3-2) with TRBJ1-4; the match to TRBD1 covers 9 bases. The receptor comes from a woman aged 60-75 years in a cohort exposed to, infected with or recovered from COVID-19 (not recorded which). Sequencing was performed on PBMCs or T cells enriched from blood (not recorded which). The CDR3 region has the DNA TGTGCCAGCAGCCAACAGACAGGGGGGGTAGAAAAACTGTTTTTT. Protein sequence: CASSQQTGGVEKLFF.